These 18 T cell receptor beta chains were sequenced from one sample in a study of vaccination and CD4 T cells after COVID-19. Treatment noted: approximately 9-day PBMC culture with coronavirus spike peptide pools or control peptides (ViraFEST assay). These receptors have no identified antigens. Sequenced with the Oncomine TCR Beta short-read assay was DNA taken from cultured CD4+ T cells. TCRdb analysed the PCR reads with MiXCR anew, one entry per CDR3 protein. The sample contains more than 11,000 distinct CDR3 sequences, over 25% of which appear only once. Source: CD4+ T cells from blood, cultured in vitro, taken before SARS-CoV-2 vaccination. The origin of the receptors is a human donor who received a COVID-19 vaccine.

This clonotype has just a few counts. This chain links TRBV6-1 with TRBJ2-7; TRBD1 is a possible D gene (7 bases). The CDR3 runs to 14 residues. Looked up from germline, CDR1 is MNHNS and CDR2 is SASEGT. The V and J ends lost 7 bases and 1 base respectively, with 14 bases between them. The CDR3 reads CASKLAGGSYEQYF. The CDR3 region has the DNA TGTGCCAGCAAGCTTGCAGGGGGGTCCTACGAGCAGTACTTC.

The J gene is TRBJ2-7, the V gene TRBV6-1, with D perhaps being TRBD1 or TRBD2 (5 bases each). The CDR3 extends over 13 amino acids. The germline V gene has CDR1 MNHNS and CDR2 SASEGT. V lost 6 bases to trimming and J lost 0 bases, with 9 bases between them. The DNA of the CDR3 is TGTGCCAGCAGGCCTGGGACCTCCTACGAGCAGTACTTC. This codes for CASRPGTSYEQYF.

V is TRBV5-1 and J is TRBJ1-2; 10 bases map to TRBD1. The germline CDR1 and CDR2 sequences are SGHRS and YFSETQ. With V trimmed by 4 bases and J by 6 bases, 6 bases remained unmatched. The CDR3 is 14 amino acids. CDR3: CASSLGTGVDGYTF. CDR3 sequence (DNA): TGCGCCAGCAGCCTTGGGACAGGGGTGGATGGCTACACCTTC.

About this clonotype: At one end the junction does not follow the germline gene, possibly because of a read error. This chain connects TRBV20-1 to TRBJ2-6; a possible D gene is TRBD1 (5 bases). The CDR3 totals 16 residues. Germline CDR1 reads DFQATT; CDR2 reads SNEGSKA (reference sequence). The CDR3 region is CSARDRQGSGTNVLTF. The CDR3, as DNA: TGCAGTGCTAGAGATCGGCAGGGCTCTGGGACCAACGTCCTGACTTTC.

The chain is built from TRBV7-9 and TRBJ1-1; weak D call: TRBD1 (5 bases). CDR1 and CDR2 (germline): SEHNR, FQNEAQ (reference sequence). There are 12 residues in the CDR3. Trimming took off 5 bases at V and 3 bases at J, with 7 bases between the two ends. The CDR3 DNA reads TGTGCCAGCAGCCAGACAGACACTGAAGCTTTCTTT. Residues: CASSQTDTEAFF.

A few counts support this clonotype. V gene TRBV24-1 combines with J gene TRBJ2-3; 9 nucleotides line up with TRBD1. V trimming: 0 bases; J trimming: 5 bases; junction bases outside the gene matches: 5. The CDR3 consists of 16 residues. The germline V gene has CDR1 KGHDR and CDR2 SFDVKD. CDR3 nucleotide sequence: TGTGCCACCAGTGATTTGAGACAGGGGGACGTAGATACGCAGTATTTT. This codes for CATSDLRQGDVDTQYF.

This clonotype was seen a few times. The chain joins TRBV19 to TRBJ1-2, with 7 bases identical to TRBD1. The trim removed 4 bases at V and 8 bases at J, leaving 7 bases unmatched. The CDR3 has 13 amino acids. Germline V gene lookup returns CDR1 LNHDA and CDR2 SQIVND (reference sequence). The CDR3 here is CASSRGRQGGYTF. For the CDR3, the DNA is TGTGCCAGTAGTAGAGGAAGACAGGGAGGCTACACCTTC.

The chain joins TRBV27 to TRBJ2-1; perhaps D is TRBD1 or TRBD2 (5 bases each). This CDR3 comprises 14 residues. The ends were cut back, 3 bases at V and 7 bases at J, with 13 bases in the middle. Per germline, CDR1 MNHEY and CDR2 SMNVEV (reference sequence). The CDR3 nucleotides read TGTGCCAGCAGTTTTTCTGGGGGTCTGAATGAGCAGTTCTTC. As protein: CASSFSGGLNEQFF.

This clonotype was picked up a small number of times. The chain joins TRBV6-1 to TRBJ1-6; 10 bases match TRBD1. Looked up from germline, CDR1 is MNHNS and CDR2 is SASEGT. V was clipped by 4 bases and J by 10 bases; unmatched bases: 4. The CDR3 consists of 14 residues. CDR3 nucleotides: TGTGCCAGCAGTGTCGGGACAGGGGACTCACCCCTCCACTTT. It specifies CASSVGTGDSPLHF.

The chain joins TRBV10-3 to TRBJ1-5; D gene unclear. The ends were cut back, 0 bases at V and 6 bases at J, with 12 bases in the middle. From germline, CDR1 is ENHRY and CDR2 SYGVKD. The CDR3 length is 15 residues. CDR3 sequence (DNA): TGTGCCATCAGTGAGTCGACGGGGTTAGGTCAGCCCCAGCATTTT. Its protein is CAISESTGLGQPQHF.

This clonotype has more than one count but fewer than ten. The chain uses TRBV25-1 and TRBJ1-5; D may be TRBD1 (6 bases). The CDR3 is 13 amino acids. Per the germline V gene, CDR1 is MGHDK and CDR2 is SYGVNS. The V and J ends lost 1 base and 7 bases respectively, with 8 bases between them. The CDR3, as DNA: TGTGCCAGCAGTGAATCGGGGGCGCAGCCCCAGCATTTT. Amino acids: CASSESGAQPQHF.

This clonotype was recorded a few times. The rearrangement joins TRBV7-9 to TRBJ2-3; the D gene is possibly TRBD1 (6 bases). V lost 2 bases and J lost 0, with 9 bases in between. This CDR3 spans 15 amino acids. Germline CDR1 and CDR2: SEHNR and FQNEAQ (reference sequence). CDR3: CASSLNRVSTDTQYF. DNA of the CDR3: TGTGCCAGCAGCTTAAACAGGGTTAGCACAGATACGCAGTATTTT.

The chain has TRBV24-1 and TRBJ1-2, with TRBD1 matching over 7 bases. This CDR3 spans 12 amino acids. Germline trimming cut 4 bases from V and 10 bases from J; bases unmatched to any gene: 5. CDR1 and CDR2 (germline): KGHDR, SFDVKD. DNA for the CDR3: TGTGCCACCAGTGACCGCGACAGGGACTACACCTTC. This sequence encodes CATSDRDRDYTF.

The chain has TRBV7-8 and TRBJ1-4; 7 bases fit TRBD1. The V gene end was trimmed by 0 bases and the J gene end by 0 bases; junction bases not matched to a gene: 7. This CDR3 is built from 18 residues. The germline gives CDR1 SGHVS, CDR2 FQNEAQ. The CDR3 DNA reads as TGTGCCAGCAGCTTAGCGACGTTTACAGGGGCAACTAATGAAAAACTGTTTTTT. Encoded protein: CASSLATFTGATNEKLFF.

This clonotype was seen a handful of times. This rearrangement joins TRBV5-8 to TRBJ2-7; D is unclear. Deletions cut 3 bases from V and 7 bases from J, with 8 bases between. Germline loops: CDR1 SGHTS, CDR2 YDEGEE. The CDR3 is made up of 11 amino acids. CDR3 sequence (DNA): TGTGCCAGCAGCTACGCCGGGGAGCAGTACTTC. This encodes CASSYAGEQYF. Full variable domain (missing parts from reference TRBV5-8 and TRBJ2-7): EAGVTQSPTHLIKTRGQQATLRCSPISGHTSVYWYQQALGLGLQFLLWYDEGEERNRGNFPPRFSGRQFPNYSSELNVNALELEDSALYLCASSYAGEQYFGPGTRLTVT.

J is TRBJ1-2 and V is TRBV30; possibly TRBD1 for D (5 bases). This CDR3 contains 15 residues. The germline V and J ends were trimmed by 2 bases and 3 bases, with 16 bases remaining between them. The V gene's germline CDR1 is GTSNPN and CDR2 SVGIG (reference sequence). CDR3 coding DNA: TGTGCCTGGAGTAGATTCGGGGGTGGGGACTATGGCTACACCTTC. Translated: CAWSRFGGGDYGYTF.

The chain employs TRBV30 and TRBJ1-1; 9 bases map to TRBD1. The germline V gene encodes CDR1 GTSNPN and CDR2 SVGIG (reference sequence). The CDR3 length is 16 residues. V dropped 0 bases and J dropped 6; count of bases not matched to a gene: 11. The DNA of the CDR3 is TGTGCCTGGAGTGTTGGGACAGGGTTGATGTTATCTGAAGCTTTCTTT. Protein: CAWSVGTGLMLSEAFF.

This clonotype showed up just a few times. The gene calls are TRBV7-6 and TRBJ1-2; 7 bases fit TRBD1. V dropped 0 bases and J dropped 5; count of bases not matched to a gene: 6. This CDR3 comprises 15 residues. Germline loops: CDR1 SGHVS, CDR2 FNYEAQ. CDR3 coding DNA: TGTGCCAGCAGCTTAGCGAGGACAGGCCTATATGGCTACACCTTC. It encodes CASSLARTGLYGYTF.